The present T cell receptor beta chain was sequenced within a study of T cell clones after liver transplantation. Study-level background: Tolerance: complete withdrawal held at least one year, liver enzymes staying within twice normal.

The assay was immunoSEQ multiplex PCR, and TCRdb's table has in-frame clones only and misses some. The table shows roughly 65,000 clones, with over 90% occurring only once. The clonotype comes from a human patient who received a liver transplant. Some T cells may be graft donor cells. The source was CD4+ T cells from blood, collected approximately 26 months after liver transplant.

CDR3 region: CASSPAGTSNPTDTQYF. CDR3 nucleotides: TGTGCCAGCAGCCCGGCCGGGACTAGCAACCCCACAGATACGCAGTATTTT. The chain couples TRBV5-4 to TRBJ2-3; 9 nucleotides match TRBD2. Trimming at V came to 4 bases and at J to 2 bases, leaving 11 bases not matched to a gene. Germline V gene data show CDR1 as SGHNT and CDR2 as YYREEE (reference sequence). There are 17 residues in the CDR3.